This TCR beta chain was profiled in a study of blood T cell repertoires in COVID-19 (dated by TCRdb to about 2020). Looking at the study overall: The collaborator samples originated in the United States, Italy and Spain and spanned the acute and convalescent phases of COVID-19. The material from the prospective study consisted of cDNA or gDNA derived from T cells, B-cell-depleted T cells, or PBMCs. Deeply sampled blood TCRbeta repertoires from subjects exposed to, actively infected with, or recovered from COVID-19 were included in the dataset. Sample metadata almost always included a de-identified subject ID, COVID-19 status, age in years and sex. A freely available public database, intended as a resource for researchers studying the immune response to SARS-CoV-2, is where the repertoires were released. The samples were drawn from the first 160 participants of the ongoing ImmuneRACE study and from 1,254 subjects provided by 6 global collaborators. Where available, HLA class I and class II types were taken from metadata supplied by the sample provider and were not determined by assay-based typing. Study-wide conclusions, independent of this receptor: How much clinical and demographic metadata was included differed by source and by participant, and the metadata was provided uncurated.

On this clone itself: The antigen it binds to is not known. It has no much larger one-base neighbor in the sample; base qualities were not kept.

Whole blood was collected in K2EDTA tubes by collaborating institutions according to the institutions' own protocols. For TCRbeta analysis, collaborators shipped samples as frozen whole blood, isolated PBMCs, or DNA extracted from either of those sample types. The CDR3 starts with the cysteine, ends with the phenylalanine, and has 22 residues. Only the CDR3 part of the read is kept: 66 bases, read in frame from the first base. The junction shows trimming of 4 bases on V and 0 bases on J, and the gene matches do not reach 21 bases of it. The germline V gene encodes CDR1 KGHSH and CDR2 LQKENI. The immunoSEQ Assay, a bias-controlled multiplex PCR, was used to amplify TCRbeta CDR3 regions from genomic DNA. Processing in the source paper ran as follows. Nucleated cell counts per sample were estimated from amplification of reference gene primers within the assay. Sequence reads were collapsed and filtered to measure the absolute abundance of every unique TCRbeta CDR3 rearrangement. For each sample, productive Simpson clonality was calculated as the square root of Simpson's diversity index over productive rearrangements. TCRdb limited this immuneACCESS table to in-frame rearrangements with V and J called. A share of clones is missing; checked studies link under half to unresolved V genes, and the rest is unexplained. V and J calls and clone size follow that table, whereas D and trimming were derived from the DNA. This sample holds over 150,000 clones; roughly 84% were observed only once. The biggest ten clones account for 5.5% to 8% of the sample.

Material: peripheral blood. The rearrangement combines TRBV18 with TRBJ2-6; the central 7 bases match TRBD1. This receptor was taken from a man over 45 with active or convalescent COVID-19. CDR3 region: CASSLRLQGVGRASSGANVLTF. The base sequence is TGTGCCAGCTCACTACGCTTGCAGGGGGTCGGCAGAGCGAGCTCTGGGGCCAACGTCCTGACTTTC.